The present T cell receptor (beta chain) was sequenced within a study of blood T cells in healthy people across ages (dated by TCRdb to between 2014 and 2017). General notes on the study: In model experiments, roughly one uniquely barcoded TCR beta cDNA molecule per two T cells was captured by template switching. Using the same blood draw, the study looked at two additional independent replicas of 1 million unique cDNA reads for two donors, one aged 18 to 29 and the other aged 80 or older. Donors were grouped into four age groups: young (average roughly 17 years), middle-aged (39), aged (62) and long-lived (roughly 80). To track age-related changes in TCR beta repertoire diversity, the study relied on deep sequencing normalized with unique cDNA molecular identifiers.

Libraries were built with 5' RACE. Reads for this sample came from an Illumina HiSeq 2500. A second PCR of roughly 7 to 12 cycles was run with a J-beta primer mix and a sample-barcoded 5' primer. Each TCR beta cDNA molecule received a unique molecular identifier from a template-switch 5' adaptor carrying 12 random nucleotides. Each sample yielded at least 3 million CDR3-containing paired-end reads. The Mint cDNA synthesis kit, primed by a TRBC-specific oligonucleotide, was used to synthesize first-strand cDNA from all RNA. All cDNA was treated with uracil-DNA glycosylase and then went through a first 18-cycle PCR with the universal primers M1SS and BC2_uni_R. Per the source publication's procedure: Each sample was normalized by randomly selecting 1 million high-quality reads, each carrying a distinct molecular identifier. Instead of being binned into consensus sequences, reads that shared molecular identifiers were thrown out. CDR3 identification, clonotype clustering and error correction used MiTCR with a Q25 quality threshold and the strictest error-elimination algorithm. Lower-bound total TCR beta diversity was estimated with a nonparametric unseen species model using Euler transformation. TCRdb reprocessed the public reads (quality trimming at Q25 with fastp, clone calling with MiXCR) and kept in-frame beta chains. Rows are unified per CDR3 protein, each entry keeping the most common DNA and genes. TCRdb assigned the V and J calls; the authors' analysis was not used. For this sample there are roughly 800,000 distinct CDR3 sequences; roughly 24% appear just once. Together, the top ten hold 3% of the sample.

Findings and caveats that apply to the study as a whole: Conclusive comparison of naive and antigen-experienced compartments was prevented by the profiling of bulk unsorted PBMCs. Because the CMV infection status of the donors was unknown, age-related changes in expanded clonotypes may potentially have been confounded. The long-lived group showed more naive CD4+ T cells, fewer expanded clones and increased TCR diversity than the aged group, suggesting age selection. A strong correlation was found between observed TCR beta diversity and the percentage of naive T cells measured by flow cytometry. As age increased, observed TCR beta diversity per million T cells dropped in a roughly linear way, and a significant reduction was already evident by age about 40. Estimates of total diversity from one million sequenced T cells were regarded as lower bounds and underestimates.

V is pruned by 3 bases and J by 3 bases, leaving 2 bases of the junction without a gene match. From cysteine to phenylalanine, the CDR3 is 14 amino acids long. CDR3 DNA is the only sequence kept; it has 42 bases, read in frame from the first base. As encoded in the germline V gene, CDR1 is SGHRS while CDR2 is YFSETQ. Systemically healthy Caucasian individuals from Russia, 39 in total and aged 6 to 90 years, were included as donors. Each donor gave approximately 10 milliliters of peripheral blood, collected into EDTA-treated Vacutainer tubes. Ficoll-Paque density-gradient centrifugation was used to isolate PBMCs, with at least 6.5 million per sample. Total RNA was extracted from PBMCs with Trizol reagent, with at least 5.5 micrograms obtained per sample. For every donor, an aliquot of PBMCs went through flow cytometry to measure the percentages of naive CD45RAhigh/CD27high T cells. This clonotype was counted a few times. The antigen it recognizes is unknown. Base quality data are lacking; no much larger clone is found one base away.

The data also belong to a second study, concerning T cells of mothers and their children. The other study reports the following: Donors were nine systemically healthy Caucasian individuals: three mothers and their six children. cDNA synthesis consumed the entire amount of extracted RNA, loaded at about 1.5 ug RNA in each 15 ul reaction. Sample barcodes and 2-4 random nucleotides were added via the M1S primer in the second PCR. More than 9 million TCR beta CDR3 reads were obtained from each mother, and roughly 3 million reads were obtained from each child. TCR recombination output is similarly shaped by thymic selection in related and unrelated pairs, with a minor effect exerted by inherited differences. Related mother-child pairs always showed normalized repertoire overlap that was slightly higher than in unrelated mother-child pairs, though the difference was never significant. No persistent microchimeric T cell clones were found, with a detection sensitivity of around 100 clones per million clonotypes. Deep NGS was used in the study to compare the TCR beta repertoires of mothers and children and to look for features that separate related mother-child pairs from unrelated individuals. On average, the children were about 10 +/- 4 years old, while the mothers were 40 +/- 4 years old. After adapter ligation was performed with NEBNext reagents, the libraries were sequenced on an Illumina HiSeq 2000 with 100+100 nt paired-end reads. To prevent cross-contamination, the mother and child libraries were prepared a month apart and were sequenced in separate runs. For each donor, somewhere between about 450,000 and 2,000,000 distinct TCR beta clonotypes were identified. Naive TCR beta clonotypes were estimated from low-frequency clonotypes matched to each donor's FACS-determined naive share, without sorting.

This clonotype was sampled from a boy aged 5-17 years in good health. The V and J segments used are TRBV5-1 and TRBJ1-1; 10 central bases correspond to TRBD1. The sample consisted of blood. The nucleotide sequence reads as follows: TGCGCCAGCAGCTCTGGGACAGGGGACACTGAAGCTTTCTTT. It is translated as CASSSGTGDTEAFF.